The clone carrying this T cell receptor (beta chain) was seen only a few times. Its antigen is still unknown. Produced via immunoSEQ multiplex PCR; TCRdb's table is partial and in-frame only. The table lists 120,000 or so clones, less than 90% of them singletons. J gave up 2 bases and V 3 bases, and 4 bases lay outside the gene matches. Germline CDR1 SGHAT, CDR2 FQNNGV. This CDR3 is built from 16 residues. The sample comes from a study of T cell responses to AZD1222 COVID-19 vaccine. Overall study findings and caveats: Clonal diversity was possibly underestimated, and the donors were mostly white British, with more females. Researchers report vaccine-associated CD4 TCRs spanning spike, with dominance at 160-218 and 743-854.

Sample: peripheral blood, taken on day 0 of AZD1222 vaccination. This TCR came from an adult in good health. This chain connects TRBV11-2 to TRBJ1-3; 10 bases fit TRBD1. The CDR3 DNA sequence: TGTGCCAGCAGCTTGAGACAGGGGGCGGCTGGAAACACCATATATTTT. Residues: CASSLRQGAAGNTIYF. The whole variable domain, filled in from reference TRBV11-2 and TRBJ1-3, reads EAGVAQSPRYKIIEKRQSVAFWCNPISGHATLYWYQQILGQGPKLLIQFQNNGVVDDSQLPKDRFSAERLKGVDSTLKIQPAKLEDSAVYLCASSLRQGAAGNTIYFGEGSWLTVV.